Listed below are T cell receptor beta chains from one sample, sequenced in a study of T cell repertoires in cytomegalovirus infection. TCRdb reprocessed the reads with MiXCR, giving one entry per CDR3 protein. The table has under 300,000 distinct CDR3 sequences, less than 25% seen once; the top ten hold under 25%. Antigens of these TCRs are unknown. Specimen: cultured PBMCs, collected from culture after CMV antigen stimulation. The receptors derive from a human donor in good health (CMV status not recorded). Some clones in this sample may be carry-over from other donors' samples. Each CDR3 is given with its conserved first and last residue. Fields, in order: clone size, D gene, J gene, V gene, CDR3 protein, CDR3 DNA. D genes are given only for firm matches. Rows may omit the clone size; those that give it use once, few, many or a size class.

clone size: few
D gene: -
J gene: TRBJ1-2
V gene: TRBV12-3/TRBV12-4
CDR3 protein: CASSLRGRPANLTYGYTF
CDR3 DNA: TGTGCCAGCAGTTTAAGGGGGAGACCGGCGAACCTAACCTATGGCTACACCTTC

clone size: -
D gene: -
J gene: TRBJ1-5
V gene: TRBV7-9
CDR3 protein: CASSRTDYSNQPQHF
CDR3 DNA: TGTGCCAGCAGCCGGACGGATTATAGCAATCAGCCCCAGCATTTT

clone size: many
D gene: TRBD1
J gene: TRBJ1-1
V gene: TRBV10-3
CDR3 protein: CAISEATGVTTEAFF
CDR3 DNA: TGTGCCATCAGTGAGGCTACAGGGGTAACAACTGAAGCTTTCTTT

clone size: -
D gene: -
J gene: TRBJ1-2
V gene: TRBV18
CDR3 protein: CASSPTEGYGYTF
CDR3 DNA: TGTGCCAGCTCTCCTACAGAGGGCTATGGCTACACCTTC

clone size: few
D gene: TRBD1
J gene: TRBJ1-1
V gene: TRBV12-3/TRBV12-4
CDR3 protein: CASSPKGAYTEAFF
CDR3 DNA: TGTGCCAGCAGTCCCAAGGGGGCCTACACTGAAGCTTTCTTT

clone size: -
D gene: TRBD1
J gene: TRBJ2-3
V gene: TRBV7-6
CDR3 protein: CASSAGQGVRAGVVVPDTQYF
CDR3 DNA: TGTGCCAGCAGCGCGGGACAGGGGGTTCGAGCGGGAGTCGTGGTCCCAGATACGCAGTATTTT

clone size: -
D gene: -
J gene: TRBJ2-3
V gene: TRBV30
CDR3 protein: CAWSVGWADTQYF
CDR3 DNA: TGTGCCTGGAGTGTAGGGTGGGCAGATACGCAGTATTTT

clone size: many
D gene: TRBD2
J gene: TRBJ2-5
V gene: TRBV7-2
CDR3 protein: CASSPAGAYQETQYF
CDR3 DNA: TGTGCCAGCAGCCCAGCGGGAGCTTACCAAGAGACCCAGTACTTC

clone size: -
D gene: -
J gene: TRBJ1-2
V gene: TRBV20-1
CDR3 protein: CSARDLPQVANYGYTF
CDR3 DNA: TGCAGTGCTAGAGATCTCCCCCAGGTGGCTAACTATGGCTACACCTTC

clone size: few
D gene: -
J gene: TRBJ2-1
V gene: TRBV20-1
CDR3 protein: CSARGVAEYNEQFF
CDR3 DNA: TGCAGTGCTAGAGGGGTGGCGGAATACAATGAGCAGTTCTTC

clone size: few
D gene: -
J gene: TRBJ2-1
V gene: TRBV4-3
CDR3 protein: CASSPWIDGEQFF
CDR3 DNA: TGCGCCAGCAGCCCGTGGATAGACGGGGAGCAGTTCTTC

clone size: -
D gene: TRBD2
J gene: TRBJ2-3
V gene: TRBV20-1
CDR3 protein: CSVGRGDTQYF
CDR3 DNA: TGCAGTGTGGGGAGGGGAGATACGCAGTATTTT

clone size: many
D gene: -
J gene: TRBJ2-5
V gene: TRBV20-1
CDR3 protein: CSARGSATQYF
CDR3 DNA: TGCAGTGCTAGAGGGTCGGCGACCCAGTACTTC

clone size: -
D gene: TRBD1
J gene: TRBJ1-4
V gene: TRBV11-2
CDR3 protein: CASSHRRTGVFREEKLFF
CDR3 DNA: TGTGCCAGCAGCCACCGTCGGACAGGGGTGTTTCGCGAAGAAAAACTGTTTTTT

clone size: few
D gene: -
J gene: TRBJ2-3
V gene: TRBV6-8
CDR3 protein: CASSWVREYPTDTQYF
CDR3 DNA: TGTGCCAGCAGTTGGGTACGGGAGTACCCCACAGATACGCAGTATTTT

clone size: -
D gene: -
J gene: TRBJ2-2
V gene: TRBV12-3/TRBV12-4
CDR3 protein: CASNEPGRTNTGELFF
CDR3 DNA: TGTGCCAGCAACGAACCGGGACGGACAAACACCGGGGAGCTGTTTTTT

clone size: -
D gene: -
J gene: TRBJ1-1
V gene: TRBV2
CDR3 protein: CASILSRARLAFF
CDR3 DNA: TGTGCCAGCATCCTCAGCAGGGCCCGTCTCGCTTTCTTT

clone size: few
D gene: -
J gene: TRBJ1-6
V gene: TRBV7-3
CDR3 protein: CASSLSGRPDSPLHF
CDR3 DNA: TGTGCCAGCAGCTTATCCGGCAGGCCGGACTCACCCCTCCACTTT

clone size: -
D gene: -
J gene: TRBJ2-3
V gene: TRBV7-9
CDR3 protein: CASSLGFGEVTDTQYF
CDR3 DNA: TGTGCCAGCAGCTTAGGATTCGGGGAGGTCACAGATACGCAGTATTTT

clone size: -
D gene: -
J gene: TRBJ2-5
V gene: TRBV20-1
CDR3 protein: CSARDYSTKETQYF
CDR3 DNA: TGCAGTGCTAGAGATTATTCGACTAAAGAGACCCAGTACTTC

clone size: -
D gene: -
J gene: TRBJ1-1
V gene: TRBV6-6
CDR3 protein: CASSYASRGTEAFF
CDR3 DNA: TGTGCCAGCAGTTACGCGAGCAGGGGCACTGAAGCTTTCTTT

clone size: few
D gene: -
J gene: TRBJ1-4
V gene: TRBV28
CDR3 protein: CASSPGDATNEKLFF
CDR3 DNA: TGTGCCAGCAGCCCAGGGGATGCAACTAATGAAAAACTGTTTTTT

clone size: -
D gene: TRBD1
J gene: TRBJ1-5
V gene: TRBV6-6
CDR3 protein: CASSSSTGVGWPQHF
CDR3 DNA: TGTGCCAGCAGTTCCTCTACAGGGGTCGGGTGGCCCCAGCATTTT

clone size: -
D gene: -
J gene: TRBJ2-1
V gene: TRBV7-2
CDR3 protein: CASSSLTGINRYAEQFF
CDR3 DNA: TGTGCCAGCAGCTCTTTAACAGGGATCAATAGGTACGCTGAGCAGTTCTTC

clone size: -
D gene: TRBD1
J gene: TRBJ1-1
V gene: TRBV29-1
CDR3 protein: CSVRTGVNTEAFF
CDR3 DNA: TGCAGCGTTAGGACAGGGGTGAACACTGAAGCTTTCTTT

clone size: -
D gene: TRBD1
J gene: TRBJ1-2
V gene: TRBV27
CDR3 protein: CASSLLRPTGGTYGYTF
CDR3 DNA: TGTGCCAGCAGTTTACTCCGGCCGACAGGGGGCACCTATGGCTACACCTTC

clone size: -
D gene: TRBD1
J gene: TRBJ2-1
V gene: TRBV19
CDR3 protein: CASRMSGQGSYNEQFF
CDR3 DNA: TGTGCCAGTAGGATGTCGGGACAGGGATCCTACAATGAGCAGTTCTTC

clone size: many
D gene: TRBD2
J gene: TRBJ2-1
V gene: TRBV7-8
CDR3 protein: CASSYPGTSHNEQFF
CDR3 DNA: TGTGCCAGCAGCTATCCCGGGACTAGCCACAATGAGCAGTTCTTC

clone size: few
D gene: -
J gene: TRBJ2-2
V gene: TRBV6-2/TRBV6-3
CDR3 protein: CASSPRGHSLLGGELFF
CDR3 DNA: TGTGCCAGCAGTCCTCGGGGACACTCCCTCCTTGGCGGGGAGCTGTTTTTT

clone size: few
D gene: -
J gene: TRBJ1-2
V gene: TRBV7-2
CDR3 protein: CASSYSGYGYTF
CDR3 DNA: TGTGCCAGCAGCTACTCGGGCTATGGCTACACCTTC

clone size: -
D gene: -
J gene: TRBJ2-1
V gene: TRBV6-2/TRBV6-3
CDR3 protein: CASSYSSHEYNEQFF
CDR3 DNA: TGTGCCAGCAGTTACTCTAGCCATGAATACAATGAGCAGTTCTTC

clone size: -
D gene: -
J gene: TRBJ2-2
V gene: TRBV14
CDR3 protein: CASSQELTGAHTGELFF
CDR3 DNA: TGTGCCAGCAGCCAAGAGCTGACGGGAGCCCACACCGGGGAGCTGTTTTTT

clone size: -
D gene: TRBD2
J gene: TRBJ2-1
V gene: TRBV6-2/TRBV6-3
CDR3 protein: CASSLLAEFYNEQFF
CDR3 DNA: TGTGCCAGCAGTTTACTAGCGGAGTTCTACAATGAGCAGTTCTTC

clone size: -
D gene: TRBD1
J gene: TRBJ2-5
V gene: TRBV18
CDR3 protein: CASSPVTGIATQYF
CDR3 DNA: TGTGCCAGCTCACCGGTGACAGGGATCGCGACCCAGTACTTC

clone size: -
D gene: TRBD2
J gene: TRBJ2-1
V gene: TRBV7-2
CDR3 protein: CASSLGLAVQSYNEQFF
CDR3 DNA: TGTGCCAGCAGCCTTGGACTAGCGGTACAATCCTACAATGAGCAGTTCTTC

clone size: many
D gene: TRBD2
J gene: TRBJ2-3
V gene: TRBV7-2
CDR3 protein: CASSLDSGGLNTQYF
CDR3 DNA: TGTGCCAGCAGCTTAGACTCGGGAGGGTTAAATACGCAGTATTTT

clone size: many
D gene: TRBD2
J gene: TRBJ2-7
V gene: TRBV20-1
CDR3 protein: CSGGRGSYEQYF
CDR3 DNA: TGCAGTGGCGGGAGAGGGTCCTACGAGCAGTACTTC

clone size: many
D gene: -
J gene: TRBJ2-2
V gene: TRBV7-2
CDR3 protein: CASSSYSTGELFF
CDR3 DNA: TGTGCCAGCAGCTCCTACAGTACCGGGGAGCTGTTTTTT

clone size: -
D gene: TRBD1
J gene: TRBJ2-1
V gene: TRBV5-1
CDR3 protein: CASSLPGQNYNEQFF
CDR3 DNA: TGCGCCAGCAGCTTACCGGGACAGAACTACAATGAGCAGTTCTTC

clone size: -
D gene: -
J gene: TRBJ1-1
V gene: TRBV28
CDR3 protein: CASSFEPDKAFF
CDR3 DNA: TGTGCCAGCAGTTTCGAGCCAGACAAAGCTTTCTTT

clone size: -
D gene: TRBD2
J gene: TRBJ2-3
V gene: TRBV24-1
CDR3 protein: CATSEIAGATDTQYF
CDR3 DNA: TGTGCCACCAGTGAAATAGCGGGAGCGACAGATACGCAGTATTTT

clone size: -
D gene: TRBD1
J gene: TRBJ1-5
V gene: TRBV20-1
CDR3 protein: CSATTGTGVSQPQHF
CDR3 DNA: TGCAGTGCTACTACCGGGACAGGGGTTTCTCAGCCCCAGCATTTT

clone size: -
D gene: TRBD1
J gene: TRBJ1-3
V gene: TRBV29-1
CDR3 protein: CSVELLGQISSGNTIYF
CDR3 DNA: TGCAGCGTTGAACTACTGGGACAGATCTCCTCTGGAAACACCATATATTTT